The next 32 T cell receptor beta chains were all read from a single sample in a study of tumor-infiltrating lymphocytes in localized non-small cell lung cancer. Generated by immunoSEQ multiplex PCR, the TCRdb table keeps only in-frame clones and is missing some. This sample carries about 8,400 clones, almost 80% of them seen once, and the ten largest clones take around 13%. The specimen sequenced was uninvolved lung tissue not adjacent to the tumor. These receptors all stem from a human donor with non-small cell lung cancer.

The CDR3 DNA reads TGTGCCAGCAGTCCGAAGGGAGGGTGGGCCAACGTCCTGACTTTC. This gives the protein CASSPKGGWANVLTF. The rearrangement uses TRBV27 and TRBJ2-6; TRBD2 matches at 7 bases. CDR1 and CDR2 (germline): MNHEY, SMNVEV (reference sequence). The CDR3 is made up of 15 amino acids. V lost 5 bases to trimming and J lost 5 bases; unmatched junction nucleotides: 6. Variable domain in full (rest from reference TRBV27 and TRBJ2-6): EAQVTQNPRYLITVTGKKLTVTCSQNMNHEYMSWYRQDPGLGLRQIYYSMNVEVTDKGDVPEGYKVSRKEKRNFPLILESPSPNQTSLYFCASSPKGGWANVLTFGAGSRLTVL.

Only one count was recorded for this clone. This chain joins TRBV29-1 and TRBJ2-1; D may be TRBD1 (6 bases). This CDR3 spans 12 amino acids. Trimming cost V 6 bases and J 3 bases, with 9 bases left between them. The V gene's germline CDR1 is SQVTM and CDR2 ANQGSEA. CDR3 DNA sequence: TGCAGCGTGCTCAGGGGCTACAATGAGCAGTTCTTC. Its protein is CSVLRGYNEQFF.

The chain links TRBV5-8 to TRBJ1-2; a weak D match, TRBD1 (5 bases). V was clipped by 4 bases and J by 8 bases, with 18 bases between them. The CDR3 sequence is 14 residues long. Per germline, CDR1 SGHTS and CDR2 YDEGEE. CDR3 sequence reads: CASSPRGRASGYTF. The CDR3 nucleotides read TGTGCCAGCAGCCCGCGGGGGAGGGCGTCGGGCTACACCTTC. The full variable domain, rest sourced from reference TRBV5-8 and TRBJ1-2, is EAGVTQSPTHLIKTRGQQATLRCSPISGHTSVYWYQQALGLGLQFLLWYDEGEERNRGNFPPRFSGRQFPNYSSELNVNALELEDSALYLCASSPRGRASGYTFGSGTRLTVV.

The DNA of the CDR3 is TGTGCCAGCAAACTAGCGGTAACTTCCTACGAGCAGTACTTC. Its translation is CASKLAVTSYEQYF. J is TRBJ2-7 and V is TRBV2, with TRBD2 matching over 8 bases. Germline CDR1 reads SNHLY; CDR2 reads FYNNEI. The CDR3 consists of 14 residues. V trimming: 7 bases; J trimming: 1 base; junction bases outside the gene matches: 6.

This sequence joins TRBV6-5 and TRBJ2-2; D is undetermined. CDR3 size: 16 residues. Germline V gene sequence: CDR1 MNHEY, CDR2 SVGAGI. Trimming cost V 4 bases and J 4 bases, with 16 bases left between them. The CDR3 loop reads CASSLRRAPVTGELFF. The CDR3, as DNA: TGTGCCAGCAGTTTAAGACGGGCCCCGGTCACCGGGGAGCTGTTTTTT.

This chain uses TRBV6-5 with TRBJ2-3; 9 bases map to TRBD2. Germline V gives CDR1 MNHEY, CDR2 SVGAGI. The CDR3 covers 14 residues. After removal of 6 bases from V and 6 bases from J, the junction contained 7 bases not matched to a gene. CDR3 protein: CASRGREGLDTQYF. CDR3 bases: TGTGCCAGCAGGGGGCGGGAGGGCCTCGATACGCAGTATTTT.

The chain combines TRBV21-1 with TRBJ1-2. TRBV21-1 counts as a pseudogene. This CDR3 spans 13 amino acids. The CDR3 DNA is TGTGCCAGCAGATTCCGGGACAACTATGGCTACACCTTC. This codes for CASRFRDNYGYTF.

The V call is TRBV7-3, the J call TRBJ1-1; D gene uncertain. Germline CDR1 reads SGHTA; CDR2 reads FQGTGA. V dropped 5 bases and J dropped 0 bases, with 7 bases sitting between them. This CDR3 contains 13 residues. The CDR3 loop reads CASSLLMNTEAFF. The CDR3 DNA reads TGTGCCAGCAGCCTGCTGATGAACACTGAAGCTTTCTTT.

The gene calls are TRBV4-1 and TRBJ2-1, with a tentative D call TRBD2 (6 bases). This CDR3 region has 14 residues. In germline, CDR1 is MGHRA, CDR2 YSYEKL. V lost 4 bases and J 10 bases, leaving 17 bases between the germline ends. CDR3 coding DNA: TGCGCCAGCAGCCGGCAATCGACTAGTAGCGAGCAGTTCTTC. Translated, it gives CASSRQSTSSEQFF.

This clone turned up a few times. J is TRBJ2-7 and V is TRBV28; 7 bases map to TRBD1. CDR3 length: 11 amino acids. V shed 6 bases, J shed 11 bases, and the junction held 7 bases outside the gene matches. The germline V gene encodes CDR1 MDHEN and CDR2 SYDVKM. The CDR3 coding sequence is TGTGCCAGCAGCACCCTGGACAGGAAGTACTTC. It translates to CASSTLDRKYF.

CDR3 DNA sequence: TGTGCCAGCAGGCTTAACAGAGCGAACACCGGGGAGCTGTTTTTT. Translation gives CASRLNRANTGELFF. The gene calls are TRBV2 and TRBJ2-2, with D unresolved. There are 15 residues in the CDR3. Trimming removed 6 bases at V and 0 bases at J, with 11 bases between. The germline CDR1 and CDR2 sequences are SNHLY and FYNNEI.

The CDR3 here is CASSLDPAAAGSYEQYF. The CDR3 DNA reads TGTGCCAGCAGCTTAGATCCGGCCGCCGCGGGCTCCTACGAGCAGTACTTC. The gene calls are TRBV11-2 and TRBJ2-7, with D perhaps TRBD2 (5 bases). This CDR3 has 17 amino acids. Per the germline V gene, CDR1 is SGHAT and CDR2 is FQNNGV. V lost 0 bases and J 0 bases, leaving 15 bases between the germline ends.

By proportion, this clone is medium-sized. V and J are TRBV28 and TRBJ1-3; maybe TRBD1 (6 bases). Germline CDR1 reads MDHEN; CDR2 reads SYDVKM. V was trimmed by 11 bases and J by 0 bases, leaving 14 bases between them. CDR3 length equals 14 residues. CDR3 sequence reads: CAGQKGHSGNTIYF. The DNA for the CDR3 is TGTGCCGGTCAGAAGGGACACTCTGGAAACACCATATATTTT.

The V call is TRBV5-4, the J call TRBJ1-2, with D uncertain. Germline CDR1 reads SGHNT; CDR2 reads YYREEE (reference sequence). This CDR3 spans 15 amino acids. V lost 4 bases and J 3 bases, leaving 16 bases between the germline ends. The CDR3 here is CASSVGLRNDYGYTF. As DNA, the CDR3 is TGTGCCAGCAGCGTGGGTTTACGGAATGACTATGGCTACACCTTC.

The chain employs TRBV30 and TRBJ2-6, with D possibly matching TRBD1 (6 bases). The CDR3 is 14 amino acids. The germline CDR1 and CDR2 sequences are GTSNPN and SVGIG (reference sequence). V was trimmed by 4 bases and J by 2 bases, leaving 9 bases between them. CDR3 loop: CAWTQGPGANVLTF. CDR3 bases: TGTGCCTGGACTCAGGGGCCTGGGGCCAACGTCCTGACTTTC.

This chain connects TRBV5-6 to TRBJ2-7, with D uncertain. The germline V gene encodes CDR1 SGHDT and CDR2 YYEEEE. V dropped 0 bases and J dropped 2 bases, with 21 bases sitting between them. The CDR3 has 18 amino acids. CDR3 protein: CASSLAMGRSSSPYEQYF. The CDR3 region has the DNA TGTGCCAGCAGCTTGGCGATGGGCCGTTCATCTTCCCCCTACGAGCAGTACTTC.

The chain has TRBV7-6 and TRBJ1-5, with 7 bases fitting TRBD1. V shed 5 bases, J shed 2 bases, and the junction held 3 bases outside the gene matches. This CDR3 comprises 14 residues. Germline CDR1 SGHVS, CDR2 FNYEAQ. CDR3 coding DNA: TGTGCCAGCAGCCCAACAGGGGGCAATCAGCCCCAGCATTTT. This translates into CASSPTGGNQPQHF. Looking up the rest from reference TRBV7-6 and TRBJ1-5 gives the full variable domain: GAGVSQSPRYKVTKRGQDVALRCDPISGHVSLYWYRQALGQGPEFLTYFNYEAQQDKSGLPNDRFSAERPEGSISTLTIQRTEQRDSAMYRCASSPTGGNQPQHFGDGTRLSIL.

A remark on this clone: The germline gene is not matched at one end of the junction; a read error may be the cause. The rearrangement joins TRBV7-7 to TRBJ2-2; possible D gene TRBD1, 5 bases. The CDR3 has 16 residues. Germline V gives CDR1 SSHAT, CDR2 FNYEAQ (reference sequence). The CDR3, as DNA: TGTGCTAGCAGCCAGAACCCAGGGTCGGACACCGGGGAGCTGTTTTTT. Translated, it gives CASSQNPGSDTGELFF.

The V gene is TRBV6-6, the J gene TRBJ2-5; TRBD1 matches 7 bases. CDR3 length equals 15 residues. Per germline, CDR1 MNHNY and CDR2 SVGAGI (reference sequence). V was clipped by 6 bases and J by 4 bases; unmatched bases: 11. The DNA for the CDR3 is TGTGCCAGCAGCTCAACAGGGGCTTCTGGAGAGACCCAGTACTTC. It yields the protein CASSSTGASGETQYF.

This clone was detected a few times. The V call is TRBV5-1, the J call TRBJ2-3, with D perhaps matching TRBD1 (5 bases). The CDR3 is 14 amino acids. V lost 4 bases and J lost 7, with 16 bases in between. The germline gives CDR1 SGHRS, CDR2 YFSETQ. The CDR3 DNA is TGCGCCAGCAGCCCGGTCCCCAGGGCCCATACGCAGTATTTT. Translated: CASSPVPRAHTQYF. Combining the CDR3 with reference TRBV5-1 and TRBJ2-3 gives the whole variable domain KAGVTQTPRYLIKTRGQQVTLSCSPISGHRSVSWYQQTPGQGLQFLFEYFSETQRNKGNFPGRFSGRQFSNSRSEMNVSTLELGDSALYLCASSPVPRAHTQYFGPGTRLTVL.

The chain couples TRBV6-5 to TRBJ1-3; no clear D. Trimming cost V 0 bases and J 0 bases, with 6 bases left between them. The germline V gene encodes CDR1 MNHEY and CDR2 SVGAGI. The CDR3 consists of 15 residues. The CDR3 loop reads CASSYSEISGNTIYF. CDR3 DNA sequence: TGTGCCAGCAGTTACTCGGAGATCTCTGGAAACACCATATATTTT.

This CDR3 is CAWSVLGSYNEQFF. In DNA form, the CDR3 reads TGTGCCTGGAGTGTATTAGGGTCCTACAATGAGCAGTTCTTC. The chain has TRBV30 and TRBJ2-1, with D hard to call. In germline, CDR1 is GTSNPN, CDR2 SVGIG (reference sequence). This CDR3 contains 14 residues. Between the trimmed V and J ends, which lost 0 bases and 1 base, there was a span of 7 bases.

The J gene is TRBJ2-1, the V gene TRBV6-4; D remains unclear. This CDR3 region has 14 residues. Germline CDR1 and CDR2: MRHNA and SNTAGT. V lost 0 bases and J lost 4, with 7 bases in between. This CDR3 is CASSDSGGYNEQFF. The DNA for the CDR3 is TGTGCCAGCAGTGACTCAGGCGGATACAATGAGCAGTTCTTC.

This clone was observed once. V is TRBV7-3 and J is TRBJ1-2; no definite D call. Looked up from germline, CDR1 is SGHTA and CDR2 is FQGTGA. This CDR3 spans 13 amino acids. Trimming shortened V by 1 base and J by 6 bases, and 9 bases separated the two germline ends. The CDR3 bases are TGTGCCAGCAGCTTAAACGCGCAGGATGGCTACACCTTC. It encodes CASSLNAQDGYTF.

By frequency in the sample, this clone is medium-sized. The rearrangement uses TRBV4-1 and TRBJ2-7, with 7 nucleotides matching TRBD1. The CDR3 runs to 15 residues. CDR1 is MGHRA and CDR2 is YSYEKL in the germline V gene. J lost 6 bases, V lost 1 base, and 9 bases had no gene match. The CDR3 coding sequence is TGCGCCAGCAGCCAAGGGGACAGTGGTGGCCTCGAGCAGTACTTC. Protein product: CASSQGDSGGLEQYF.

This chain joins TRBV4-1 and TRBJ1-2; 7 nucleotides line up with TRBD1. CDR3 size: 14 residues. The trim removed 5 bases at V and 3 bases at J, leaving 6 bases unmatched. Germline V gene data show CDR1 as MGHRA and CDR2 as YSYEKL. The CDR3 DNA reads TGCGCCAGCAGCTCAGGGGGGGGGCACTATGGCTACACCTTC. Its translation: CASSSGGGHYGYTF.

The chain employs TRBV10-3 and TRBJ1-5; no firm D call. CDR3 length: 15 residues. V was pared by 2 bases and J by 3 bases, with 11 bases between. Germline assignment: CDR1 ENHRY and CDR2 SYGVKD. The CDR3 loop is CAISEQRTNNQPQHF. DNA for the CDR3: TGTGCCATCAGTGAGCAACGGACCAACAATCAGCCCCAGCATTTT.

This chain joins TRBV6-6 and TRBJ1-1, with D perhaps TRBD1 (5 bases). The CDR3 sequence is 13 residues long. V dropped 8 bases and J dropped 3 bases, with 13 bases sitting between them. Germline V gene lookup returns CDR1 MNHNY and CDR2 SVGAGI (reference sequence). The chain's CDR3 is CASCPRVDTEAFF. In DNA, the CDR3 is TGTGCCAGCTGCCCCAGGGTCGACACTGAAGCTTTCTTT.

The V call is TRBV4-3, the J call TRBJ2-2; D unresolved. Germline V gives CDR1 LGHNA, CDR2 YSLEER. Trimming removed 0 bases from V and 4 bases from J, with 3 bases in between. The CDR3 has 13 amino acids. The DNA of the CDR3 is TGCGCCAGCAGCCAAGAGGCCACCGGGGAGCTGTTTTTT. This gives the protein CASSQEATGELFF.

This sequence joins TRBV30 and TRBJ1-1, with TRBD1 as a possible D gene (5 bases). Trimming stripped 7 bases from V and 6 bases from J, with 24 bases between. Germline lookup yields CDR1 GTSNPN and CDR2 SVGIG (reference sequence). This CDR3 is built from 15 residues. In nucleotides, the CDR3 is TGTGCCTCCTCGGGACGGGGTACCGGCTGGGCTGAAGCTTTCTTT. Protein: CASSGRGTGWAEAFF.

The chain employs TRBV7-9 and TRBJ1-4; no clear D. The CDR3 sequence is 15 residues long. Trimming took off 3 bases at V and 0 bases at J, with 8 bases between the two ends. CDR1 SEHNR and CDR2 FQNEAQ come from the germline V gene (reference sequence). The CDR3 region has the DNA TGTGCCAGCAGCTTTCCGTCTACAACTAATGAAAAACTGTTTTTT. Amino acids: CASSFPSTTNEKLFF.

The genes are TRBV2 and TRBJ2-1, with a weak D call TRBD2 (6 bases). The germline CDR1 and CDR2 sequences are SNHLY and FYNNEI. Trimming took off 2 bases at V and 0 bases at J, with 8 bases between the two ends. The CDR3 totals 15 residues. The CDR3, as DNA: TGTGCCAGCAGTGAACGGGGGAGCTCCTACAATGAGCAGTTCTTC. Protein product: CASSERGSSYNEQFF.